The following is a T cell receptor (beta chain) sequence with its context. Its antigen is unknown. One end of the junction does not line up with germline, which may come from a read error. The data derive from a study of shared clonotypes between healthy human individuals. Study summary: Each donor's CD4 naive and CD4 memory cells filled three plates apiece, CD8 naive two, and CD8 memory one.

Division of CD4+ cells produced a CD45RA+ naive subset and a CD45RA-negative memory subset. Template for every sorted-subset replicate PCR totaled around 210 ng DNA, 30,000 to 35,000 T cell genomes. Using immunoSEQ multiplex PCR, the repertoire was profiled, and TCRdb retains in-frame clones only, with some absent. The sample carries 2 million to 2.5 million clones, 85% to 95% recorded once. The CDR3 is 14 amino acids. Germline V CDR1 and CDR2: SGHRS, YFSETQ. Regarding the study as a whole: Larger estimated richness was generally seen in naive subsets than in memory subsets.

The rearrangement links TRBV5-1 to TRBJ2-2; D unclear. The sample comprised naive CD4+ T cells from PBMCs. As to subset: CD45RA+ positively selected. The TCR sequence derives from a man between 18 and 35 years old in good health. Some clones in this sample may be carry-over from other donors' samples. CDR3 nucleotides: TGCGCCAGCAGCTCTCCAGCGAACGCCGGGGAGCTGTTTTTT. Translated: CASSSPANAGELFF.